This T cell receptor beta chain came from a study of shared clonotypes between healthy human individuals (dated by TCRdb to about 2020). Concerning the study at large: A couple of women and three men aged 18 to 49 years were included in the cohort. Blood TCR repertoires of a handful of healthy adults were deeply sequenced to estimate repertoire size and the extent of clonotype sharing between individuals. For each donor, three plates each were used for CD4 naive and CD4 memory, two plates were used for CD8 naive, and one plate was used for CD8 memory. Libraries were prepared and TCR repertoires were sequenced by different laboratories using diverse techniques, in order to increase sequencing depth and limit assay-specific biases. Per donor, leukapheresis produced somewhere between about 0.8 and 9.5 billion PBMCs.

The donors were healthy, HIV-negative adults who had no recently reported acute infections or vaccinations. Every donor was a Caucasian adult residing in Nashville, Tennessee, USA. CD4+ T cells were enriched through magnetic negative selection, after which naive cells were positively selected on CD45RA and the remaining negative fraction served as the memory subset. Blood was obtained by leukapheresis, after which PBMCs were separated by Ficoll-Histopaque density gradient centrifugation and cryopreserved in liquid nitrogen vapor phase. Analytical flow cytometry was used to check the purity and quantity of every magnetically sorted T cell population. Each sorted fraction had its genomic DNA isolated and then quantified by UV absorbance on a Nanodrop 2000c. In regard to this clone: Its antigen remains unidentified. One base away there is no much larger clone; base qualities are not given. Other nucleotide sequences from this sample produce the same CDR3.

V and J are truncated by 0 bases and 0 bases respectively, leaving an intervening sequence of 3 bases. CDR1 and CDR2, per the germline V gene, are SGDLS and YYNGEE. The CDR3 goes from the cysteine to the phenylalanine over 14 residues. CDR3 DNA is the only sequence kept; it has 42 bases, read in frame from the first base. TCR CDR3 regions were amplified from genomic DNA by multiplex PCR using the deep immunoSEQ assay. For each cell subset, the extracted genomic DNA was distributed evenly across all wells of several immunoSEQ 96-well plates, and each plate served as one replicate. For sorted subsets, each replicate PCR was loaded with approximately 0.2 ug genomic DNA, equivalent to about 33,000 T cell genomes. The purified libraries were quantified using a Qubit 3.0 fluorometer, sized with a Bioanalyzer 2100, and then quantified again using the KAPA Library Quantification kit. Each immunoSEQ 96-well plate was sequenced on its own single-read 150-cycle Illumina NextSeq 550 flow cell. The authors' pipeline ran thus. Because only junctional sequences without quality scores were contained in the immunoSEQ output, filtering matching that applied to full-length reads could not be performed. To assign V/J genes and CDR3, sequences were annotated against IMGT germline references using PyIR, a Python wrapper for IgBLAST v1.9. Reads were filtered out if the reads had weak V/J assignments (E-value above 1e-6), no CDR3, stop codons, out-of-frame junctions, or ambiguous translated residues. V3J clonotypes were defined as sequences sharing the same inferred V gene, J gene, and CDR3 amino acid sequence. The percentage overlap between two repertoires was calculated by dividing the number of shared unique clonotypes by the size of the smaller repertoire. RTK rarefaction, the Chao1 estimator, and Recon v2.1 estimates of unobserved clonotypes were used to assess repertoire richness. For all TCRbeta clonotypes obtained by the gDNA method from a few donors, generation probabilities were computed with OLGA. TCRdb obtained this table from immuneACCESS and retained in-frame rearrangements with V and J assigned. These tables miss some clones; where compared with another copy, unresolved V genes account for less than half of the shortfall, and the remainder is unexplained. V, J and clone size are those of that table, while D and trimming were read from the DNA. The sample includes more than 2,000,000 clones, with about 92% observed a single time. The leading ten clones occupy around 0.14% of the sample.

Study-level results and caveats: Pairwise subsampling led to the expectation that sequencing depth would affect the degree of clonotype sharing among donors. Estimated clonotype richness was generally larger for naive than for memory subsets. Clonotypes shared by all four sorted-subset donors showed higher generation probabilities than non-shared clonotypes. Across a handful of donors, about 5.2% of naive CD4, roughly 3.3% of naive CD8, 2% to 2.5% of memory CD4, and approximately 0.42% of memory CD8 clonotypes were shared. Because the study included a small number of donors, the genetic and exposure-history diversity represented was limited. Incomplete sequencing was indicated by rarefaction of sorted-subset datasets, despite the large sequencing depth. Sampling was limited to blood, and TCR repertoires in tissue likely differ from TCR repertoires in blood.

The chain is made from TRBV9 and TRBJ2-2; the D gene cannot be resolved reliably. Sequencing input: naive CD4+ T cells sorted from blood. The cell subset or site label corresponds to: CD45RA+ positively selected. The receptor's source is a man aged 18 to 29 in good health. Here the CDR3 is given as CASSVVANTGELFF. The DNA is TGTGCCAGCAGCGTAGTTGCGAACACCGGGGAGCTGTTTTTT.